This T cell receptor (beta chain) was observed in a study of T cells expressing NK-cell markers. The CDR3 contains 16 residues. Germline values: CDR1 LGHDT, CDR2 YNNKEL (reference sequence). The cDNA for TCR beta came from 5'RACE template switching with UMIs. For each CDR3 protein, TCRdb gives one entry from its re-call of the 5' RACE reads, without DNA. The sample features about 190,000 distinct CDR3 sequences, with 20% to 25% in its top ten. Material for sequencing was blood T cells: a sorted CD56 or NKG2C T cell subset, CD4+ or CD8+ T cells, or bulk PBMC T cells (not recorded which). The sequence was collected from a man aged 18-75 years in good health. The chain combines TRBV3-1 with TRBJ2-1; the TCRdb D gene call, TRBD1, has no DNA to confirm it. The CDR3 protein is CASSQEGDRAYNEQFF.